The 29 T cell receptor beta chains below come from one sample, sequenced in a study of vaccination and CD4 T cells after COVID-19. The Oncomine TCR Beta short-read assay was applied to DNA of cultured CD4+ T cells. TCRdb ran MiXCR on the PCR reads and lists one entry per CDR3 protein. The table lists 2,000 to 2,500 distinct CDR3 sequences, 25% to 30% of them singletons. Treatment reported: roughly 11-day PBMC culture with coronavirus spike peptide pools or control peptides (ViraFEST assay). Their antigens are not known. The sequences come from CD4+ T cells from blood, cultured in vitro, collected after SARS-CoV-2 vaccination. Receptors originate from a human donor who had recovered from COVID-19.

This chain links TRBV7-3 with TRBJ1-1; D may be TRBD1 (5 bases). V lost 5 bases and J lost 7, with 14 bases in between. Germline V gene lookup returns CDR1 SGHTA and CDR2 FQGTGA. The CDR3 consists of 13 residues. CDR3 in DNA: TGTGCCAGCAGCCCGATCAGGGTCGATGAAGCTTTCTTT. This sequence encodes CASSPIRVDEAFF.

Sample share makes this clonotype medium-sized. The chain couples TRBV7-2 to TRBJ2-5, with D possibly being TRBD1 (5 bases). The CDR3 extends over 17 amino acids. The ends were cut back, 5 bases at V and 0 bases at J, with 19 bases in the middle. Germline assignment: CDR1 SGHTA and CDR2 FQGNSA. The CDR3 DNA follows: TGTGCCAGCAGCCCCAACCTTCTGCGACAGCACCAAGAGACCCAGTACTTC. Translation gives CASSPNLLRQHQETQYF. Variable domain in full (rest from reference TRBV7-2 and TRBJ2-5): GAGVSQSPSNKVTEKGKDVELRCDPISGHTALYWYRQSLGQGLEFLIYFQGNSAPDKSGLPSDRFSAERTGGSVSTLTIQRTQQEDSAVYLCASSPNLLRQHQETQYFGPGTRLLVL.

This clonotype was counted a few times. This chain uses TRBV28 with TRBJ2-3; D unresolved. This CDR3 contains 15 residues. The germline V gene encodes CDR1 MDHEN and CDR2 SYDVKM. Trimming removed 0 bases from V and 2 bases from J, with 9 bases in between. The CDR3 region is CASSLWKVNTDTQYF. CDR3 DNA sequence: TGTGCCAGCAGTTTATGGAAGGTTAACACAGATACGCAGTATTTT.

The chain joins TRBV10-1 to TRBJ2-3; D possibly matches TRBD1 or TRBD2 (5 bases each). The CDR3 has 11 residues. Looked up from germline, CDR1 is WNHNN and CDR2 is SYGVQD (reference sequence). The V end lost 6 bases, the J end lost 7 bases, and 8 bases lay between the germline ends. This CDR3 is CASSGANTQYF. Written as DNA, the CDR3 is TGCGCCAGCAGCGGGGCAAATACGCAGTATTTT.

This clonotype qualifies as medium-sized. CDR3 residues: CASSTQYYEQYF. The CDR3, as DNA: TGTGCCAGCAGCACACAGTACTACGAGCAGTACTTC. V usage is TRBV7-9 and J usage is TRBJ2-7; D unresolved. The CDR3 runs to 12 residues. V lost 5 bases and J 3 bases, leaving 8 bases between the germline ends. CDR1 is SEHNR and CDR2 is FQNEAQ in the germline V gene (reference sequence).

The CDR3 loop reads CASSLGQGGGPQHF. The CDR3 DNA is TGTGCCAGCAGTCTCGGACAGGGCGGGGGGCCCCAGCATTTT. The gene calls are TRBV27 and TRBJ1-5; TRBD1 matches at 8 bases. Germline trimming cut 5 bases from V and 9 bases from J; bases unmatched to any gene: 9. The CDR3 is made up of 14 amino acids. Looked up from germline, CDR1 is MNHEY and CDR2 is SMNVEV (reference sequence).

This clonotype has more than one count but fewer than ten. The genes are TRBV10-1 and TRBJ1-1; no clear D gene. The CDR3 covers 13 residues. Deletions cut 6 bases from V and 1 base from J, with 9 bases between. Germline CDR1 and CDR2: WNHNN and SYGVQD (reference sequence). The CDR3 DNA sequence: TGCGCCAGCAGCACCATGGGGAACACTGAAGCTTTCTTT. Translation gives CASSTMGNTEAFF.

This chain joins TRBV7-2 and TRBJ2-1; 9 nucleotides agree with TRBD2. Germline-derived CDR1 and CDR2 are SGHTA and FQGNSA. CDR3 size: 18 residues. Trimming at V came to 2 bases and at J to 0 bases, leaving 8 bases not matched to a gene. DNA for the CDR3: TGTGCCAGCAGCTTATGGGCGCTAGCGGGGAGCTCCTACAATGAGCAGTTCTTC. Protein sequence: CASSLWALAGSSYNEQFF.

This clonotype was observed a few times. The chain joins TRBV7-9 to TRBJ2-2; D gene ambiguous. V was pared by 3 bases and J by 6 bases, with 8 bases between. This CDR3 is built from 13 residues. Germline V gives CDR1 SEHNR, CDR2 FQNEAQ (reference sequence). The CDR3 DNA sequence: TGTGCCAGCAGCTTGGCAGGAGCCGGGGAGCTGTTTTTT. Translated: CASSLAGAGELFF.

CDR3 region: CSAFKPGQMNSPLHF. The DNA of the CDR3 is TGCAGTGCCTTTAAACCGGGACAGATGAATTCACCCCTCCACTTT. This sequence joins TRBV20-1 and TRBJ1-6, with 7 bases lining up with TRBD1. Trimming cost V 6 bases and J 7 bases; bases outside gene matches: 12. This CDR3 is 15 amino acids long. Germline V gene data show CDR1 as DFQATT and CDR2 as SNEGSKA (reference sequence).

This clonotype was seen more than once but under ten times. For the CDR3, the DNA is TGTGCCAGCAGCGTGGGGACAGCGGATAATTCACCCCTCCACTTT. This translates into CASSVGTADNSPLHF. The chain uses TRBV27 and TRBJ1-6, with 7 bases that match TRBD1. Germline trimming cut 6 bases from V and 5 bases from J; bases unmatched to any gene: 7. CDR1 and CDR2 (germline): MNHEY, SMNVEV (reference sequence). The CDR3 extends over 15 amino acids.

The V gene is TRBV6-5, the J gene TRBJ1-2, with D uncertain. From germline, CDR1 is MNHEY and CDR2 SVGAGI. The CDR3 sequence is 13 residues long. Trimming removed 0 bases at V and 2 bases at J, with 4 bases between. The CDR3 DNA is TGTGCCAGCAGTTACTCGGACAACTATGGCTACACCTTC. Amino acids: CASSYSDNYGYTF.

This chain connects TRBV9 to TRBJ1-2; the match to TRBD1 covers 10 bases. J gave up 1 base and V 4 bases, and 10 bases lay outside the gene matches. The germline CDR1 and CDR2 sequences are SGDLS and YYNGEE. The CDR3 is made up of 17 amino acids. The CDR3 is CASSPRTGGGINYGYTF. DNA for the CDR3: TGTGCCAGCAGCCCCCGGACAGGGGGAGGGATTAACTATGGCTACACCTTC.

The gene calls are TRBV6-1 and TRBJ1-3, with D possibly TRBD1 on 6 matching bases. The CDR3 has 14 residues. Trimming took off 2 bases at V and 2 bases at J, with 7 bases between the two ends. Germline CDR1 and CDR2: MNHNS and SASEGT. The chain's CDR3 is CASSEKGAGNTIYF. The CDR3 DNA reads as TGTGCCAGCAGTGAAAAGGGGGCTGGAAACACCATATATTTT.

The chain carries TRBV7-9 and TRBJ1-3; maybe TRBD1 (6 bases). Germline assignment: CDR1 SEHNR and CDR2 FQNEAQ (reference sequence). The CDR3 sequence is 15 residues long. V was pared by 5 bases and J by 5 bases, with 16 bases between. CDR3 bases: TGTGCCAGCAGCCCTATCAAGGGGGGACGAAACACCATATATTTT. This encodes CASSPIKGGRNTIYF. Full variable domain (rest looked up from reference TRBV7-9 and TRBJ1-3): DTGVSQNPRHKITKRGQNVTFRCDPISEHNRLYWYRQTLGQGPEFLTYFQNEAQLEKSRLLSDRFSAERPKGSFSTLEIQRTEQGDSAMYLCASSPIKGGRNTIYFGEGSWLTVV.

Comment on this clonotype: A read error may explain this, as a much larger clone is one base away. It is likely a read error, because the conserved phenylalanine at the end of the CDR3 is missing. The chain carries TRBV20-1 and TRBJ1-6, with D unclear. Germline CDR1 and CDR2: DFQATT and SNEGSKA (reference sequence). CDR3 length: 13 amino acids. Trimming pared 3 bases from V and 10 bases from J, leaving 13 bases between. Here the CDR3 reads CSASQPGSSPLHL. CDR3 nucleotides: TGCAGTGCTAGCCAACCGGGGTCCTCACCCCTCCACCTT.

The chain joins TRBV4-1 to TRBJ1-2; D not resolved. The CDR3 covers 15 residues. V lost 0 bases, J lost 4 bases, and 12 bases lay in between. Germline-derived CDR1 and CDR2 are MGHRA and YSYEKL. The CDR3 region has the DNA TGCGCCAGCAGCCAAGATCAGGACCTAGTCTATGGCTACACCTTC. Translation: CASSQDQDLVYGYTF.

The chain links TRBV9 to TRBJ2-7; 8 bases are shared with TRBD1. CDR3 length: 15 residues. Germline loops: CDR1 SGDLS, CDR2 YYNGEE. V lost 2 bases and J lost 3; bases outside the gene matches: 7. The CDR3, as DNA: TGTGCCAGCAGCGTTGCGACAGGGGTGAACTACGAGCAGTACTTC. Translated, it gives CASSVATGVNYEQYF.

Within the sample, this clonotype is medium-sized. The J gene is TRBJ2-7, the V gene TRBV6-1, with D uncertain. In germline, CDR1 is MNHNS, CDR2 SASEGT. The length of the CDR3 is 11 residues. V dropped 1 base and J dropped 3 bases, with 1 base sitting between them. Written as DNA, the CDR3 is TGTGCCAGCAGTGAAGGCTACGAGCAGTACTTC. Its protein product is CASSEGYEQYF.

This clonotype was counted only a few times. The chain has TRBV7-8 and TRBJ2-1; 15 bases line up with TRBD2. Germline V gene data show CDR1 as SGHVS and CDR2 as FQNEAQ. Trimming at V came to 6 bases and at J to 1 base, leaving 4 bases not matched to a gene. There are 17 residues in the CDR3. CDR3 in DNA: TGTGCCAGCAGTTCGGGGACTAGCGGGGGGTCCTACAATGAGCAGTTCTTC. This translates into CASSSGTSGGSYNEQFF.

This clonotype qualifies as large. This chain links TRBV6-5 with TRBJ2-7; D is possibly TRBD1 or TRBD2 (6 bases each). There are 16 residues in the CDR3. Germline loops: CDR1 MNHEY, CDR2 SVGAGI. V lost 2 bases and J lost 1, with 15 bases in between. The CDR3 spells CASSYGRGHASYEQYF. The CDR3 DNA sequence: TGTGCCAGCAGTTACGGTCGGGGGCACGCGTCCTACGAGCAGTACTTC.

This clonotype turned up a few times. The chain is built from TRBV6-4 and TRBJ1-2, with D perhaps matching TRBD1 (6 bases). The V and J ends lost 5 bases and 4 bases respectively, with 14 bases between them. Per the germline V gene, CDR1 is MRHNA and CDR2 is SNTAGT. The CDR3 runs 14 residues. The CDR3 nucleotides are TGTGCCAGCAGTCCGGGAGGACAGCCCTATGGCTACACCTTC. It translates to CASSPGGQPYGYTF.

This chain connects TRBV6-1 to TRBJ2-3, with unresolved D. V lost 1 base and J 1 base, leaving 6 bases between the germline ends. CDR1 is MNHNS, CDR2 SASEGT, per germline. This CDR3 region has 14 residues. The CDR3 is CASSEGYRTDTQYF. In DNA, the CDR3 is TGTGCCAGCAGTGAAGGTTATCGCACAGATACGCAGTATTTT.

This clonotype is medium-sized (0.01 to 0.1%) in the sample. The chain links TRBV4-1 to TRBJ2-7; D gene ambiguous. CDR3 size: 13 residues. The ends were cut back, 1 base at V and 4 bases at J, with 8 bases in the middle. The germline V gene has CDR1 MGHRA and CDR2 YSYEKL. Written as DNA, the CDR3 is TGCGCCAGCAGCCAAGCCCCCAGGTACGAGCAGTACTTC. This sequence encodes CASSQAPRYEQYF.

This clonotype was seen more than once but under ten times. The chain carries TRBV19 and TRBJ1-2; D is unresolved. This CDR3 is built from 13 residues. Trimming pared 2 bases from V and 4 bases from J, leaving 8 bases between. The germline V gene has CDR1 LNHDA and CDR2 SQIVND (reference sequence). The CDR3 loop is CASSIRPLYGYTF. CDR3 DNA sequence: TGTGCCAGTAGTATACGGCCCCTCTATGGCTACACCTTC.

By share of the sample, this clonotype is medium-sized. This chain uses TRBV6-2 or TRBV6-3 with TRBJ2-5; 11 bases are a match to TRBD2. CDR1 is MNHEY, CDR2 SVGEGT, per germline. The CDR3 extends over 15 amino acids. The junction had 3 bases not matched to a gene; V was cut back by 5 bases and J by 1 base. The CDR3 loop reads CASSRSGGVQETQYF. Here the CDR3 DNA reads TGTGCCAGCAGTCGTAGCGGGGGGGTCCAAGAGACCCAGTACTTC.

The chain has TRBV7-3 and TRBJ2-2; D is possibly TRBD1 or TRBD2 (5 bases each). The CDR3 spans 15 residues. CDR1 is SGHTA and CDR2 is FQGTGA in the germline V gene. The V end lost 1 base, the J end lost 1 base, and 7 bases lay between the germline ends. This chain's CDR3 is CASSLRGLNTGELFF. For the CDR3, the DNA is TGTGCCAGCAGCTTAAGGGGGTTGAACACCGGGGAGCTGTTTTTT.

This chain connects TRBV6-4 to TRBJ1-2; D is ambiguous. Germline values: CDR1 MRHNA, CDR2 SNTAGT. The CDR3 covers 13 residues. V lost 5 bases and J lost 3, with 10 bases in between. This chain's CDR3 is CASSQDGYYGYTF. DNA for the CDR3: TGTGCCAGCAGTCAGGACGGATACTATGGCTACACCTTC.

The gene calls are TRBV6-1 and TRBJ2-6; weak D call: TRBD1 (6 bases). This CDR3 is 15 amino acids long. Germline values: CDR1 MNHNS, CDR2 SASEGT. The V gene lost 6 bases and the J gene lost 2 bases, with 11 bases spanning the gap. DNA for the CDR3: TGTGCCAGCAGCACAAACAGGGCTGGGGCCAACGTCCTGACTTTC. It codes for CASSTNRAGANVLTF.